Following are 21 T cell receptor beta chains from one sample sequenced in a study of naive and memory T cell subsets. Study-level findings and limits: Possibly reflecting memory cells re-expressing CD45RA, a few larger clonotypes occurred in naive repertoires, especially CD8.

Their recognized antigens are unknown. An equimolar mix of two oligonucleotides served as the beta constant-region primer for TRBC1 and TRBC2. The ligated cDNA underwent four PCR rounds using SP2 and nested alpha and beta constant-region primers. TCRdb used MiXCR to reprocess the UMI-ligation and nested PCR reads, holding one entry per CDR3 protein. The sample includes roughly 140,000 distinct CDR3 sequences, about 20% of them seen just once. The source material was naive CD8+ T cells from blood. The receptor set was obtained from a human donor in good health.

The V call is TRBV4-3, the J call TRBJ2-7; D unresolved. Looked up from germline, CDR1 is LGHNA and CDR2 is YSLEER. Trimming removed 0 bases from V and 4 bases from J, with 7 bases in between. The CDR3 consists of 13 residues. The CDR3 reads CASSQDLRYEQYF. DNA of the CDR3: TGCGCCAGCAGCCAAGATCTGAGGTACGAGCAGTACTTC.

A word on this clonotype: This clone may be a read error of a much larger clone one base away. The rearrangement uses TRBV29-1 and TRBJ2-1; 7 bases agree with TRBD2. CDR3 size: 13 residues. The germline gives CDR1 SQVTM, CDR2 ANQGSEA. CDR3 sequence: CSVSGNSYNELFF. DNA for the CDR3: TGCAGCGTGAGCGGGAACTCCTACAATGAGCTGTTCTTC.

CDR3 coding DNA: TGCAGTGCTAGGACTAGCGGAGAATTCTACGAGCAGTACTTC. Translating gives CSARTSGEFYEQYF. The V call is TRBV20-1, the J call TRBJ2-7, with 9 bases that match TRBD2. The CDR3 has 14 amino acids. Germline values: CDR1 DFQATT, CDR2 SNEGSKA (reference sequence). V shed 3 bases, J shed 3 bases, and the junction held 6 bases outside the gene matches.

This clonotype was counted only a few times. V gene TRBV20-1 combines with J gene TRBJ2-3; TRBD2 agrees at 13 bases. The length of the CDR3 is 16 residues. V lost 5 bases, J lost 5 bases, and 10 bases stayed unmatched. From germline, CDR1 is DFQATT and CDR2 SNEGSKA (reference sequence). CDR3 coding DNA: TGCAGTGCTGGGGGGGGACTAGCGGGATCATTAGATACGCAGTATTTT. Translated, it gives CSAGGGLAGSLDTQYF.

This clonotype was found a few times. CDR3 nucleotide sequence: TGTGCCAGCAGTTTTGAGGACGAGACCCAGTACTTC. Protein: CASSFEDETQYF. The V and J genes are TRBV12-3 or TRBV12-4 and TRBJ2-5; no firm D call. V was shortened by 3 bases and J by 5 bases, with 7 bases between the two germline ends. This CDR3 has 12 residues.

The CDR3 reads CASSQDIRGVTEAFF. The CDR3 bases are TGCGCCAGCAGCCAAGATATCAGGGGGGTCACTGAAGCTTTCTTT. The V gene is TRBV4-1, the J gene TRBJ1-1, with 7 bases identical to TRBD1. The germline CDR1 and CDR2 sequences are MGHRA and YSYEKL. Germline trimming cut 0 bases from V and 4 bases from J; bases unmatched to any gene: 5. The CDR3 length is 15 residues.

The chain uses TRBV28 and TRBJ2-1; D gene uncertain. V lost 3 bases and J lost 0, with 9 bases in between. The CDR3 spans 15 residues. Germline CDR1 is MDHEN and CDR2 is SYDVKM. The chain's CDR3 is CASSFDSRSYNEQFF. CDR3 coding DNA: TGTGCCAGCAGTTTTGACTCGCGCTCCTACAATGAGCAGTTCTTC.

This clonotype turned up a few times. The chain joins TRBV6-2 or TRBV6-3 to TRBJ2-1, with 9 bases lining up with TRBD2. The J segment lost 7 bases and the V segment lost 5 bases, leaving 18 bases of the junction unmatched. Per the germline V gene, CDR1 is MNHEY and CDR2 is SVGEGT. The CDR3 has 18 residues. CDR3 coding DNA: TGTGCCAGCAGTCACGGGTCTAGCGGGATTCTCTTACTGAATGAGCAGTTCTTC. Amino acid sequence: CASSHGSSGILLLNEQFF.

This clonotype was recorded at least ten times. The CDR3 bases are TGTGCCAGCTCCGCCATCACAGATACGCAGTATTTT. Translated, it gives CASSAITDTQYF. The chain recombines TRBV6-1 with TRBJ2-3; D not resolved. CDR1 is MNHNS, CDR2 SASEGT, per germline. Trimming removed 8 bases at V and 2 bases at J, with 8 bases between. This CDR3 has 12 residues.

V and J are TRBV28 and TRBJ2-7; 7 bases align to TRBD1. The ends lost 7 bases at V and 2 bases at J; junction bases unmatched: 14. Germline V gene sequence: CDR1 MDHEN, CDR2 SYDVKM. The CDR3 spans 16 residues. This CDR3 reads CASTSIRQGKPYEQYF. CDR3 coding DNA: TGTGCCAGCACCTCGATTAGACAGGGAAAACCCTACGAGCAGTACTTC.

This clonotype was seen a few times. The chain recombines TRBV2 with TRBJ2-1, with TRBD1 matching over 10 bases. V gave up 8 bases and J gave up 8 bases; unmatched junction bases: 12. CDR1 SNHLY and CDR2 FYNNEI come from the germline V gene. This CDR3 spans 15 amino acids. The chain's CDR3 is CASVPGQGSWDEQFF. DNA of the CDR3: TGTGCCAGCGTCCCGGGACAGGGGAGTTGGGATGAGCAGTTCTTC. The variable domain in full, with the rest retrieved from reference TRBV2 and TRBJ2-1, is EPEVTQTPSHQVTQMGQEVILRCVPISNHLYFYWYRQILGQKVEFLVSFYNNEISEKSEIFDDQFSVERPDGSNFTLKIRSTKLEDSAMYFCASVPGQGSWDEQFFGPGTRLTVL.

This sequence joins TRBV6-5 and TRBJ1-4; perhaps TRBD1 as D (5 bases). V dropped 2 bases and J dropped 6 bases, with 13 bases sitting between them. Per germline, CDR1 MNHEY and CDR2 SVGAGI. CDR3 length: 15 amino acids. CDR3 loop: CASSYQRGGDEKLFF. CDR3 coding DNA: TGTGCCAGCAGTTACCAACGGGGGGGGGATGAAAAACTGTTTTTT.

In this sample, this clonotype turned up a few times. This sequence joins TRBV19 and TRBJ1-1; D is unresolved. CDR3 length equals 13 residues. V lost 7 bases to trimming and J lost 4 bases, with 13 bases between them. Germline CDR1 is LNHDA and CDR2 is SQIVND (reference sequence). The CDR3 sequence: CASKVGLFTEAFF. The CDR3, as DNA: TGTGCCAGTAAGGTGGGCTTGTTCACTGAAGCTTTCTTT.

There are a few counts of this clonotype. The V gene is TRBV27, the J gene TRBJ2-1, with 10 bases aligning to TRBD2. This CDR3 region has 19 residues. Germline CDR1 reads MNHEY; CDR2 reads SMNVEV (reference sequence). V lost 7 bases to trimming and J lost 0 bases; unmatched junction nucleotides: 15. CDR3 in amino acids: CASMRTSGLQLISYNEQFF. CDR3 nucleotides: TGTGCCAGCATGAGGACTAGCGGACTCCAACTAATCTCCTACAATGAGCAGTTCTTC.

V usage is TRBV6-5 and J usage is TRBJ1-2; the D gene is possibly TRBD1 (6 bases). The V and J ends lost 2 bases and 6 bases respectively, with 16 bases between them. Germline loops: CDR1 MNHEY, CDR2 SVGAGI. The CDR3 is 15 residues long. The CDR3 sequence: CASSYRGTLWDGYTF. As DNA, the CDR3 is TGTGCCAGCAGTTACAGGGGGACACTTTGGGATGGCTACACCTTC.

This clonotype was recorded a few times. This rearrangement joins TRBV5-1 to TRBJ2-1, with 8 nucleotides matching TRBD2. The germline V gene encodes CDR1 SGHRS and CDR2 YFSETQ. V trimming: 0 bases; J trimming: 7 bases; junction bases outside the gene matches: 6. CDR3 size: 15 residues. Here the CDR3 reads CASSLGTSPTNEQFF. The CDR3 nucleotides are TGCGCCAGCAGCTTGGGGACTAGCCCTACAAATGAGCAGTTCTTC.

This clonotype was recorded a few times. This chain uses TRBV12-3 or TRBV12-4 with TRBJ2-3; 8 bases are a match to TRBD2. The ends lost 1 base at V and 2 bases at J; junction bases unmatched: 8. The CDR3 consists of 17 residues. CDR3 protein: CASSLVPQRENTDTQYF. The CDR3 DNA is TGTGCCAGCAGTTTAGTCCCCCAGCGGGAGAACACAGATACGCAGTATTTT.

V and J are TRBV12-2 and TRBJ1-1. TRBV12-2 is termed a pseudogene. This CDR3 region has 14 residues. As DNA, the CDR3 is TGTGCAAGTCGACAAAGGATTAGAACCCCGTTGGCTTTCTTT. This translates into CASRQRIRTPLAFF.

Comment on this clonotype: The CDR3 end shows no conserved phenylalanine or tryptophan, and so a read error is likely. The rearrangement joins TRBV9 to TRBJ1-1; tentatively, D is TRBD1 (5 bases). The CDR3 is made up of 14 amino acids. With 3 bases removed from V and 5 bases from J, the gap between germline ends came to 14 bases. The germline CDR1 and CDR2 sequences are SGDLS and YYNGEE. The CDR3 sequence: CASSGQGSETEAFY. CDR3 bases: TGTGCCAGCAGCGGTCAGGGAAGCGAGACTGAAGCTTTCTAT.

The V call is TRBV28, the J call TRBJ2-5, with D perhaps TRBD2 (6 bases). Germline-derived CDR1 and CDR2 are MDHEN and SYDVKM. With 6 bases removed from V and 0 bases from J, the gap between germline ends came to 14 bases. CDR3 size: 15 residues. CDR3: CASRAIAVYQETQYF. The CDR3 DNA sequence: TGTGCCAGCAGGGCGATAGCGGTCTACCAAGAGACCCAGTACTTC.

The rearrangement joins TRBV6-9 to TRBJ2-3; 7 positions agree with TRBD2. Germline V gene data show CDR1 as MNHGY and CDR2 as SVAAGI. This CDR3 contains 16 residues. After removal of 7 bases from V and 5 bases from J, the junction contained 15 bases not matched to a gene. The CDR3 sequence: CASTLCAGAQGDTQYF. The CDR3 region has the DNA TGTGCCAGCACCCTCTGCGCGGGAGCGCAAGGAGATACGCAGTATTTT.